The 29 T cell receptor beta chains presented below share a single source sample, sequenced in a study of T cell changes during pregnancy in multiple sclerosis. Libraries were prepared by immunoSEQ multiplex PCR; TCRdb keeps only in-frame clonotypes and omits some of them. The profile shows about 68,000 clones, 75% to 95% of them singletons. Source: peripheral blood, taken in the second trimester of pregnancy. Receptors were obtained from a female donor with multiple sclerosis, enrolled in a pregnancy study.

V usage is TRBV5-1 and J usage is TRBJ2-3; 12 bases are shared with TRBD2. The J segment lost 0 bases and the V segment lost 3 bases, leaving 11 bases of the junction unmatched. The CDR3 is 19 amino acids. Germline lookup yields CDR1 SGHRS and CDR2 YFSETQ. The CDR3 spells CASSSASGGASSSTDTQYF. The CDR3 DNA sequence: TGCGCCAGCAGCTCGGCTAGCGGGGGGGCCTCGTCTAGCACAGATACGCAGTATTTT.

V and J are TRBV7-6 and TRBJ2-5, with 7 bases fitting TRBD1. J lost 2 bases, V lost 5 bases, and 5 bases had no gene match. There are 14 residues in the CDR3. Germline V lookup: CDR1 SGHVS, CDR2 FNYEAQ. This CDR3 reads CASSLGTAQETQYF. DNA for the CDR3: TGTGCCAGCAGCCTAGGGACAGCACAAGAGACCCAGTACTTC.

V is TRBV10-3 and J is TRBJ1-4; 8 bases match TRBD1. Germline-derived CDR1 and CDR2 are ENHRY and SYGVKD. This CDR3 comprises 14 residues. V shed 6 bases and J 8 bases; nucleotides not matched to a gene: 8. The CDR3 sequence: CAIRSDRGEEKLFF. In nucleotides, the CDR3 is TGTGCCATCAGGTCCGACAGGGGTGAAGAAAAACTGTTTTTT.

This chain joins TRBV2 and TRBJ2-5; possible D gene TRBD1, 6 bases. In germline, CDR1 is SNHLY, CDR2 FYNNEI. The germline V and J ends were trimmed by 11 bases and 4 bases, with 17 bases remaining between them. This CDR3 region has 13 residues. The CDR3 spells CAQISRGGETQYF. The CDR3, as DNA: TGTGCCCAAATATCGAGAGGGGGAGAGACCCAGTACTTC.

V gene TRBV6-1 combines with J gene TRBJ1-2; the D gene is possibly TRBD1 (5 bases). V shed 3 bases and J shed 5 bases, with 10 bases lying between them. Germline V lookup: CDR1 MNHNS, CDR2 SASEGT. This CDR3 region has 13 residues. CDR3 nucleotide sequence: TGTGCCAGCAGTGACCGTCAGGGTTATGGCTACACCTTC. Protein sequence: CASSDRQGYGYTF.

The chain combines TRBV18 with TRBJ2-7; possible D gene TRBD1, 5 bases. Germline loops: CDR1 KGHSH, CDR2 LQKENI. V was cut by 6 bases and J by 9 bases, with 12 bases left in between. The CDR3 loop spans 11 amino acids. Here the CDR3 reads CASSSQGVQYF. The DNA of the CDR3 is TGTGCCAGCTCGAGCCAGGGTGTGCAGTACTTC. The whole variable domain, remainder taken from reference TRBV18 and TRBJ2-7, is NAGVMQNPRHLVRRRGQEARLRCSPMKGHSHVYWYRQLPEEGLKFMVYLQKENIIDESGMPKERFSAEFPKEGPSILRIQQVVRGDSAAYFCASSSQGVQYFGPGTRLTVT.

This clone came up once. This rearrangement joins TRBV7-2 to TRBJ1-4; D is undetermined. The V gene lost 1 base and the J gene lost 8 bases, with 14 bases spanning the gap. This CDR3 has 15 amino acids. Looked up from germline, CDR1 is SGHTA and CDR2 is FQGNSA. CDR3 sequence reads: CASSLDPVSGEKLFF. In DNA, the CDR3 is TGTGCCAGCAGCTTAGACCCCGTCTCGGGGGAAAAACTGTTTTTT.

This clone has just one count. This chain uses TRBV9 with TRBJ1-2; 7 bases are a match to TRBD1. There are 14 residues in the CDR3. V shed 3 bases, J shed 4 bases, and the junction held 6 bases outside the gene matches. Germline V lookup: CDR1 SGDLS, CDR2 YYNGEE. CDR3 bases: TGTGCCAGCAGCGCAGGGGGAACTGGCTATGGCTACACCTTC. Its protein product is CASSAGGTGYGYTF.

V and J are TRBV30 and TRBJ1-2; 7 bases match TRBD1. This CDR3 has 13 residues. V lost 2 bases and J lost 5; bases outside the gene matches: 5. Germline assignment: CDR1 GTSNPN and CDR2 SVGIG (reference sequence). Here the CDR3 DNA reads TGTGCCTGGAGTCGCAGGGGGGCGTATGGCTACACCTTC. Translation gives CAWSRRGAYGYTF. Using reference TRBV30 and TRBJ1-2 for the parts outside the CDR3, the full variable domain is SQTIHQWPATLVQPVGSPLSLECTVEGTSNPNLYWYRQAAGRGLQLLFYSVGIGQISSEVPQNLSASRPQDRQFILSSKKLLLSDSGFYLCAWSRRGAYGYTFGSGTRLTVV.

The chain uses TRBV11-2 and TRBJ2-5; D is possibly TRBD2 (7 bases). Deletions cut 3 bases from V and 2 bases from J, with 22 bases between. Germline V gene data show CDR1 as SGHAT and CDR2 as FQNNGV. CDR3 length equals 18 residues. The CDR3 is CASSFGLRGQVEQETQYF. The CDR3, as DNA: TGTGCCAGCAGCTTTGGTTTGCGGGGGCAGGTAGAGCAAGAGACCCAGTACTTC.

The rearrangement links TRBV7-2 to TRBJ1-2, with D unclear. Trimming cost V 3 bases and J 12 bases, with 20 bases left between them. CDR3 length: 14 residues. Germline CDR1 reads SGHTA; CDR2 reads FQGNSA. The CDR3 DNA reads as TGTGCCAGCAGCTTCCTCGACAAGGCAATAAGTCACACCTTC. Translating gives CASSFLDKAISHTF.

The V call is TRBV7-3, the J call TRBJ1-6; 9 nucleotides match TRBD1. The CDR3 is 15 amino acids. Trimming took 6 bases from V and 7 from J; bases not matched to a gene: 7. The germline V gene encodes CDR1 SGHTA and CDR2 FQGTGA. The CDR3 DNA reads as TGTGCCAGCAGTCTCCTTGGACAGGGGAATTCACCCCTCCACTTT. This translates into CASSLLGQGNSPLHF.

The chain joins TRBV25-1 to TRBJ1-1; 7 nucleotides match TRBD1. J was trimmed by 0 bases and V by 1 base; bases with no gene match: 2. The CDR3 is 15 residues long. From germline, CDR1 is MGHDK and CDR2 SYGVNS. CDR3 DNA: TGTGCCAGCAGTGAATTGGGACAGCTGAACACTGAAGCTTTCTTT. It is translated as CASSELGQLNTEAFF.

J is TRBJ2-2 and V is TRBV7-2; no clear D gene. CDR3 size: 12 residues. V dropped 4 bases and J dropped 6 bases, with 6 bases sitting between them. Germline assignment: CDR1 SGHTA and CDR2 FQGNSA. CDR3 in amino acids: CASSSRAGELFF. For the CDR3, the DNA is TGTGCCAGCAGCTCAAGAGCCGGGGAGCTGTTTTTT.

The chain links TRBV5-4 to TRBJ2-7; 9 nucleotides agree with TRBD2. Germline CDR1 and CDR2: SGHNT and YYREEE (reference sequence). This CDR3 has 15 amino acids. The junction had 8 bases not matched to a gene; V was cut back by 3 bases and J by 4 bases. The CDR3 region is CASSSVRGGRYEQYF. The CDR3 DNA follows: TGTGCCAGCAGCTCGGTGCGGGGGGGCCGGTACGAGCAGTACTTC. Full variable domain (missing parts from reference TRBV5-4 and TRBJ2-7): ETGVTQSPTHLIKTRGQQVTLRCSSQSGHNTVSWYQQALGQGPQFIFQYYREEENGRGNFPPRFSGLQFPNYSSELNVNALELDDSALYLCASSSVRGGRYEQYFGPGTRLTVT.

This chain links TRBV7-8 with TRBJ2-7; 9 nucleotides line up with TRBD1. The CDR3 spans 13 residues. J gave up 3 bases and V 7 bases, and 4 bases lay outside the gene matches. CDR1 and CDR2 from the germline V gene are SGHVS and FQNEAQ. The DNA for the CDR3 is TGTGCCAGCACCTCGACAGGGGGCTACGAGCAGTACTTC. Translating gives CASTSTGGYEQYF.

The V and J genes are TRBV27 and TRBJ1-2; TRBD1 is a possible D gene (6 bases). V was cut by 0 bases and J by 6 bases, with 11 bases left in between. The germline gives CDR1 MNHEY, CDR2 SMNVEV (reference sequence). The CDR3 consists of 14 residues. The CDR3 DNA reads TGTGCCAGCAGTTTATCGGGGGGGCTGAATGGCTACACCTTC. Amino acids: CASSLSGGLNGYTF.

The chain joins TRBV5-8 to TRBJ1-1, with D possibly matching TRBD1 (6 bases). The CDR3 sequence is 16 residues long. Trimming removed 0 bases from V and 5 bases from J, with 17 bases in between. The germline CDR1 and CDR2 sequences are SGHTS and YDEGEE. The CDR3 DNA reads as TGTGCCAGCAGCTTGGTTTGGGGGGGCTCAGGGACTGAAGCTTTCTTT. Its translation is CASSLVWGGSGTEAFF.

The genes are TRBV5-1 and TRBJ2-3; 7 positions match TRBD2. The CDR3 contains 16 residues. With 4 bases clipped from V and 0 bases from J, the junction kept 8 bases outside the gene matches. From germline, CDR1 is SGHRS and CDR2 YFSETQ. The CDR3 coding sequence is TGCGCCAGCAGCCCTCGGGGCGGGGGAAGCACAGATACGCAGTATTTT. This codes for CASSPRGGGSTDTQYF.

This sequence joins TRBV7-6 and TRBJ1-3; maybe TRBD1 (5 bases). The V end was cut by 5 bases, the J end by 2 bases, with 16 bases between. CDR1 SGHVS and CDR2 FNYEAQ come from the germline V gene. The CDR3 contains 16 residues. CDR3 loop: CASSPGGGEPGNTIYF. The CDR3 DNA reads TGTGCCAGCAGCCCCGGCGGGGGGGAGCCTGGAAACACCATATATTTT.

The V and J genes are TRBV9 and TRBJ2-1, with 14 positions matching TRBD2. The length of the CDR3 is 16 residues. Germline V gene sequence: CDR1 SGDLS, CDR2 YYNGEE. V shed 2 bases, J shed 5 bases, and the junction held 3 bases outside the gene matches. In DNA form, the CDR3 reads TGTGCCAGCAGCGTCGGACTAGCGGGGGGTAACAATGAGCAGTTCTTC. This codes for CASSVGLAGGNNEQFF.

The rearrangement links TRBV29-1 to TRBJ1-5; D remains unclear. Germline V lookup: CDR1 SQVTM, CDR2 ANQGSEA. V lost 1 base and J lost 4, with 14 bases in between. There are 15 residues in the CDR3. The CDR3 sequence is CSVEAGTGGNQPQHF. The CDR3 region has the DNA TGCAGCGTTGAAGCTGGCACGGGAGGGAATCAGCCCCAGCATTTT.

V and J are TRBV20-1 and TRBJ1-3, with D unclear. The V end was cut by 8 bases, the J end by 4 bases, with 9 bases between. CDR3 length: 11 amino acids. The germline V gene encodes CDR1 DFQATT and CDR2 SNEGSKA (reference sequence). CDR3 sequence: CSTRSGNTIYF. Here the CDR3 DNA reads TGCAGTACCCGGTCAGGAAACACCATATATTTT.

This chain connects TRBV6-1 to TRBJ1-2, with TRBD1 matching over 8 bases. Looked up from germline, CDR1 is MNHNS and CDR2 is SASEGT. Losses at the gene ends were 4 bases for V and 6 bases for J; bases not matched to a gene: 7. The CDR3 consists of 14 residues. CDR3 residues: CASSGPGQENGYTF. The CDR3 region has the DNA TGTGCCAGCAGTGGGCCGGGACAGGAAAATGGCTACACCTTC.

This clone was counted once. The V and J genes are TRBV9 and TRBJ2-1; 11 bases are shared with TRBD2. Germline V gene lookup returns CDR1 SGDLS and CDR2 YYNGEE. The CDR3 contains 16 residues. V dropped 0 bases and J dropped 8; count of bases not matched to a gene: 7. Here the CDR3 reads CASSVGLAGGVDEQFF. For the CDR3, the DNA is TGTGCCAGCAGCGTAGGCCTAGCGGGGGGCGTGGATGAGCAGTTCTTC.

The chain combines TRBV5-4 with TRBJ1-4; 8 bases line up with TRBD1. The ends lost 0 bases at V and 7 bases at J; junction bases unmatched: 11. CDR1 and CDR2 (germline): SGHNT, YYREEE (reference sequence). This CDR3 is built from 17 residues. The CDR3 nucleotides are TGTGCCAGCAGCTTGGCCAAAAATGGCAGGGGGCGTGAAAAACTGTTTTTT. As protein: CASSLAKNGRGREKLFF.

The chain carries TRBV29-1 and TRBJ1-2, with D possibly TRBD1 on 5 matching bases. Germline V gene lookup returns CDR1 SQVTM and CDR2 ANQGSEA. There are 12 residues in the CDR3. The V gene lost 0 bases and the J gene lost 6 bases, with 8 bases spanning the gap. The CDR3 loop is CSVEDRADGYTF. The CDR3 nucleotides read TGCAGCGTTGAAGACAGGGCTGATGGCTACACCTTC.

The J gene is TRBJ2-2, the V gene TRBV25-1; TRBD2 matches 8 bases. CDR1 MGHDK and CDR2 SYGVNS come from the germline V gene. V dropped 1 base and J dropped 0; count of bases not matched to a gene: 7. This CDR3 has 18 amino acids. The chain's CDR3 is CASSELGGGLPNTGELFF. The CDR3 DNA reads TGTGCCAGCAGTGAATTGGGCGGGGGGCTACCGAACACCGGGGAGCTGTTTTTT.

CDR3 coding DNA: TGTGCCAGCAGGCTTTGGGGGGGGCACAATGAGCAGTTCTTC. It specifies CASRLWGGHNEQFF. The chain combines TRBV6-5 with TRBJ2-1, with D possibly being TRBD2 (7 bases). The CDR3 covers 14 residues. The V gene's germline CDR1 is MNHEY and CDR2 SVGAGI. V was trimmed by 6 bases and J by 5 bases, leaving 14 bases between them.